These 26 T cell receptor beta chains originate from one sample sequenced in a study of a mutant IDH1 vaccine in newly diagnosed glioma. Time point defined: week 11, during vaccination. A single vaccine dose contained 300 ug of mutant IDH1 20-mer peptide, and topical imiquimod was used with it. These TCRs are of unknown antigen specificity. Libraries were prepared by immunoSEQ multiplex PCR; TCRdb keeps only in-frame clonotypes and omits some of them. The repertoire holds 20,000 to 25,000 clones, approximately 89% seen once, with 5.7% in the top ten. This specimen was PBMCs, taken from a glioma patient whose treatment included an IDH1 peptide vaccine. These receptors all stem from a woman aged 40 to 55 with glioma.

The chain carries TRBV19 and TRBJ2-2; 11 nucleotides agree with TRBD2. CDR3 size: 16 residues. V was pared by 1 base and J by 4 bases, with 2 bases of the junction left unmatched. In germline, CDR1 is LNHDA, CDR2 SQIVND (reference sequence). CDR3 DNA: TGTGCCAGTAGTATAGGGCTAGCGGGAGGCACCGGGGAGCTGTTTTTT. Protein sequence: CASSIGLAGGTGELFF.

The chain employs TRBV28 and TRBJ1-2, with 12 bases aligning to TRBD1. The CDR3 has 14 amino acids. Trimming at V came to 6 bases and at J to 8 bases, leaving 7 bases not matched to a gene. Germline assignment: CDR1 MDHEN and CDR2 SYDVKM. CDR3 amino acids: CASSLLGTGGGYTF. CDR3 coding DNA: TGTGCCAGCAGCCTTTTAGGGACAGGGGGCGGCTACACCTTC.

The chain links TRBV5-6 to TRBJ1-2; D might be TRBD1 (6 bases). Trimming removed 0 bases at V and 6 bases at J, with 9 bases between. From germline, CDR1 is SGHDT and CDR2 YYEEEE. The CDR3 has 13 amino acids. CDR3 sequence reads: CASSLVPGDGYTF. CDR3 DNA sequence: TGTGCCAGCAGCTTGGTGCCAGGGGATGGCTACACCTTC.

This chain links TRBV19 with TRBJ1-2, with a possible D match to TRBD1 (5 bases). CDR1 is LNHDA, CDR2 SQIVND, per germline (reference sequence). V lost 8 bases to trimming and J lost 4 bases, with 11 bases between them. This CDR3 region has 12 residues. The CDR3 DNA reads as TGTGCCAGTGCTGGAAGGGGCTATGGCTACACCTTC. This gives the protein CASAGRGYGYTF.

The chain employs TRBV30 and TRBJ1-2; 9 positions agree with TRBD1. This CDR3 comprises 14 residues. Looked up from germline, CDR1 is GTSNPN and CDR2 is SVGIG (reference sequence). V lost 7 bases, J lost 4 bases, and 10 bases stayed unmatched. In DNA form, the CDR3 reads TGTGCCTCGCTGACAGGGGGTATAGCCTATGGCTACACCTTC. This gives the protein CASLTGGIAYGYTF.

V and J are TRBV27 and TRBJ2-1; 7 bases agree with TRBD2. The J segment lost 5 bases and the V segment lost 6 bases, leaving 13 bases of the junction unmatched. The CDR3 length is 16 residues. Germline V gene lookup returns CDR1 MNHEY and CDR2 SMNVEV (reference sequence). The CDR3 sequence: CASSPRGSGHNNEQFF. CDR3 nucleotide sequence: TGTGCCAGCAGCCCCCGAGGTAGCGGGCATAACAATGAGCAGTTCTTC.

This rearrangement joins TRBV13 to TRBJ1-2; D is undetermined. This CDR3 contains 15 residues. CDR1 and CDR2 (germline): PRHDT, FYEKMQ (reference sequence). V was cut by 5 bases and J by 0 bases, with 13 bases left in between. CDR3 in amino acids: CASSRRTVTNYGYTF. DNA of the CDR3: TGTGCCAGCAGCAGGCGGACTGTTACTAACTATGGCTACACCTTC.

The chain uses TRBV2 and TRBJ1-4; no firm D call. V was trimmed by 2 bases and J by 7 bases, leaving 11 bases between them. Germline CDR1 reads SNHLY; CDR2 reads FYNNEI. The CDR3 runs to 14 residues. The CDR3 DNA reads as TGTGCCAGCAGTGAACGCTCGGTCGGTGAAAAACTGTTTTTT. Amino acids: CASSERSVGEKLFF.

This clone was counted once. The chain uses TRBV19 and TRBJ1-1, with D uncertain. The germline V gene encodes CDR1 LNHDA and CDR2 SQIVND (reference sequence). V lost 1 base to trimming and J lost 0 bases, with 6 bases between them. The CDR3 length is 14 residues. CDR3 residues: CASSIVGMNTEAFF. The CDR3 coding sequence is TGTGCCAGTAGTATAGTGGGAATGAACACTGAAGCTTTCTTT. The full variable domain, completed using reference TRBV19 and TRBJ1-1, is DGGITQSPKYLFRKEGQNVTLSCEQNLNHDAMYWYRQDPGQGLRLIYYSQIVNDFQKGDIAEGYSVSREKKESFPLTVTSAQKNPTAFYLCASSIVGMNTEAFFGQGTRLTVV.

The chain combines TRBV5-4 with TRBJ1-2; D unclear. V lost 5 bases, J lost 0 bases, and 2 bases lay in between. The CDR3 runs to 11 residues. Germline lookup yields CDR1 SGHNT and CDR2 YYREEE (reference sequence). CDR3 bases: TGTGCCAGCAGAACTAACTATGGCTACACCTTC. Residues: CASRTNYGYTF.

The rearrangement uses TRBV5-1 and TRBJ1-4; TRBD1 matches at 9 bases. From germline, CDR1 is SGHRS and CDR2 YFSETQ. The CDR3 has 15 residues. After removal of 3 bases from V and 5 bases from J, the junction contained 5 bases not matched to a gene. Here the CDR3 DNA reads TGCGCCAGCAGCTGGGGGGACAGGGAAAATGAAAAACTGTTTTTT. This translates into CASSWGDRENEKLFF.

This chain joins TRBV4-3 and TRBJ1-2; D gene uncertain. CDR1 LGHNA and CDR2 YSLEER come from the germline V gene. With 0 bases removed from V and 3 bases from J, the gap between germline ends came to 11 bases. The CDR3 has 15 amino acids. CDR3 region: CASSQDPDTDYGYTF. The CDR3 DNA reads TGCGCCAGCAGCCAAGATCCCGACACCGACTATGGCTACACCTTC.

The chain recombines TRBV2 with TRBJ2-1; TRBD2 matches at 10 bases. There are 16 residues in the CDR3. Germline V gene lookup returns CDR1 SNHLY and CDR2 FYNNEI. V shed 4 bases and J 8 bases; nucleotides not matched to a gene: 11. The CDR3 is CASSGLIAGGIDEQFF. DNA for the CDR3: TGTGCCAGCAGTGGATTGATAGCGGGAGGTATCGATGAGCAGTTCTTC.

This sequence joins TRBV2 and TRBJ1-2, with D uncertain. There are 14 residues in the CDR3. The germline V and J ends were trimmed by 9 bases and 6 bases, with 20 bases remaining between them. Germline assignment: CDR1 SNHLY and CDR2 FYNNEI. CDR3 sequence: CARTHRTDGDGYTF. CDR3 DNA sequence: TGTGCCAGGACTCACCGCACGGACGGGGATGGCTACACCTTC.

This clone appeared a single time. This chain joins TRBV4-1 and TRBJ2-7, with a weak D call TRBD2 (6 bases). Trimming pared 2 bases from V and 1 base from J, leaving 9 bases between. Germline V gene data show CDR1 as MGHRA and CDR2 as YSYEKL. CDR3 length: 14 residues. CDR3 sequence: CASSQQEGSYEQYF. The CDR3 DNA reads TGCGCCAGCAGCCAACAGGAGGGGTCCTACGAGCAGTACTTC.

V usage is TRBV6-1 and J usage is TRBJ2-3; the D is unclear. This CDR3 is built from 13 residues. In germline, CDR1 is MNHNS, CDR2 SASEGT. V lost 3 bases and J lost 7, with 11 bases in between. This CDR3 is CASSELRLYTQYF. The CDR3 DNA sequence: TGTGCCAGCAGTGAGTTGAGGCTGTATACGCAGTATTTT.

V usage is TRBV19 and J usage is TRBJ1-2, with D possibly matching TRBD1 (6 bases). Trimming shortened V by 4 bases and J by 0 bases, and 9 bases separated the two germline ends. Germline V gene data show CDR1 as LNHDA and CDR2 as SQIVND (reference sequence). The CDR3 runs 14 residues. In nucleotides, the CDR3 is TGTGCCAGTAGTAGGACAGCGTCTAACTATGGCTACACCTTC. As protein: CASSRTASNYGYTF.

This rearrangement joins TRBV30 to TRBJ1-2, with TRBD1 matching 11 bases. Germline V lookup: CDR1 GTSNPN, CDR2 SVGIG (reference sequence). Trimming took 4 bases from V and 4 from J; bases not matched to a gene: 11. The CDR3 is 16 residues long. This chain's CDR3 is CAWIRGRTGGGYGYTF. DNA for the CDR3: TGTGCCTGGATACGCGGCCGGACAGGGGGCGGCTATGGCTACACCTTC. The full variable domain, with the rest looked up from reference TRBV30 and TRBJ1-2, is SQTIHQWPATLVQPVGSPLSLECTVEGTSNPNLYWYRQAAGRGLQLLFYSVGIGQISSEVPQNLSASRPQDRQFILSSKKLLLSDSGFYLCAWIRGRTGGGYGYTFGSGTRLTVV.

This clone was recorded only once. V gene TRBV2 combines with J gene TRBJ2-2, with a weak D call TRBD2 (6 bases). Between the trimmed V and J ends, which lost 8 bases and 5 bases, there was a span of 15 bases. The CDR3 loop spans 14 amino acids. Germline V gene sequence: CDR1 SNHLY, CDR2 FYNNEI. CDR3 residues: CASLDWGTTGELFF. CDR3 nucleotides: TGTGCCAGCCTAGACTGGGGGACTACCGGGGAGCTGTTTTTT.

This clone turned up a few times. This rearrangement joins TRBV18 to TRBJ2-5; 7 bases align to TRBD1. The CDR3 consists of 14 residues. CDR1 and CDR2 (germline): KGHSH, LQKENI. J lost 2 bases, V lost 6 bases, and 6 bases had no gene match. The CDR3 reads CASSRNRGQETQYF. For the CDR3, the DNA is TGTGCCAGCTCCCGAAACAGGGGACAAGAGACCCAGTACTTC.

The rearrangement uses TRBV5-6 and TRBJ1-2, with 7 bases identical to TRBD1. V gave up 3 bases and J gave up 3 bases; unmatched junction bases: 2. Germline V gene sequence: CDR1 SGHDT, CDR2 YYEEEE. The CDR3 extends over 13 amino acids. The CDR3 reads CASSSGQHYGYTF. The CDR3 bases are TGTGCCAGCAGCTCGGGACAGCACTATGGCTACACCTTC.

The chain has TRBV29-1 and TRBJ2-6; D uncertain. The CDR3 is made up of 15 amino acids. Germline assignment: CDR1 SQVTM and CDR2 ANQGSEA. The germline V and J ends were trimmed by 5 bases and 5 bases, with 16 bases remaining between them. The DNA of the CDR3 is TGCAGCGTTCGGTTCATACAAAGTCGGGCCAACGTCCTGACTTTC. This encodes CSVRFIQSRANVLTF.

As concerns this clone: An end of the junction does not agree with germline; a read error may underlie this. The rearrangement joins TRBV25-1 to TRBJ1-1; D gene unclear. Germline V gene data show CDR1 as MGHDK and CDR2 as SYGVNS. The CDR3 sequence is 13 residues long. This chain's CDR3 is CASGEQQNTEAFF. The CDR3 region has the DNA TGTGCCAGCGGTGAGCAACAGAACACTGAAGCTTTCTTT.

The genes are TRBV29-1 and TRBJ1-5; tentatively, D is TRBD1 (5 bases). The germline V and J ends were trimmed by 7 bases and 2 bases, with 27 bases remaining between them. The germline V gene encodes CDR1 SQVTM and CDR2 ANQGSEA. This CDR3 spans 18 amino acids. Here the CDR3 reads CSAATLRDLQWGNQPQHF. DNA of the CDR3: TGCAGCGCCGCAACGCTCCGGGACTTACAATGGGGCAATCAGCCCCAGCATTTT.

This chain joins TRBV6-5 and TRBJ1-6; D may be TRBD1 (5 bases). Germline V gene sequence: CDR1 MNHEY, CDR2 SVGAGI. There are 15 residues in the CDR3. Trimming stripped 7 bases from V and 10 bases from J, with 20 bases between. This CDR3 reads CASKEGSTKLSPLHF. DNA of the CDR3: TGTGCCAGCAAGGAGGGGTCCACGAAGTTATCACCCCTCCACTTT.

In DNA form, the CDR3 reads TGTGCCAGCAGCTCCCCCGGGGGCTTCTGGGGCTACACCTTC. Translation gives CASSSPGGFWGYTF. The chain carries TRBV7-2 and TRBJ1-2; a weak D match, TRBD1 (6 bases). CDR3 length: 14 residues. Germline CDR1 reads SGHTA; CDR2 reads FQGNSA. Trimming pared 4 bases from V and 8 bases from J, leaving 17 bases between.